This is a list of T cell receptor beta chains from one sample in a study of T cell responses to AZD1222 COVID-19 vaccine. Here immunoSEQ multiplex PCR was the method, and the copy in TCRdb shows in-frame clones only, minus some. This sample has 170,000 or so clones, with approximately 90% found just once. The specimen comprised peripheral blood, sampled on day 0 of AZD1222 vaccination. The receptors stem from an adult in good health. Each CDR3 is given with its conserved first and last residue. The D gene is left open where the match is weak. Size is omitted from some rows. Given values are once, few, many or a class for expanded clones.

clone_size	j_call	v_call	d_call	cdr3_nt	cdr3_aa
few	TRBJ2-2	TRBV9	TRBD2	TGTGCCAGCAGCGTAGCTGTGGGAGGGTGGAACACCGGGGAGCTGTTTTTT	CASSVAVGGWNTGELFF
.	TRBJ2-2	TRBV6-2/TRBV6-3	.	TGTGCCAGCAGTTGGACTGAGAACACCGGGGAGCTGTTTTTT	CASSWTENTGELFF
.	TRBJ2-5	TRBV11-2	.	TGTGCCAGCAGCTTAGTTACCGTAGAGACCCAGTACTTC	CASSLVTVETQYF
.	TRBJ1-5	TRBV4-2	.	TGTGCCAGCAGCCAAGATCTGGGGGGGTGGAGCAATCAGCCCCAGCATTTT	CASSQDLGGWSNQPQHF
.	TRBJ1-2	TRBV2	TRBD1	TGTGCCAGCAGCAATGGACAGGGAGGCGGCTACACCTTC	CASSNGQGGGYTF
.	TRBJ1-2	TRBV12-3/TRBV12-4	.	TGTGCCAGCAGTTTAGCAGACATAACTACGGCCTTC	CASSLADITTAF
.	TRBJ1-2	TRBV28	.	TGTGCCAGCATGGAACCCCCAGATTCCTACACCTTC	CASMEPPDSYTF
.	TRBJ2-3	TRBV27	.	TGTGCCAGCAGTCACAGCAGCACAGATACGCAGTATTTT	CASSHSSTDTQYF
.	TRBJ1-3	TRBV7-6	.	TGTGCCAGCAGCTTAGACAGTTCTGGAAACACCATATATTTT	CASSLDSSGNTIYF
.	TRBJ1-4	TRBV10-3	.	TGTGCCATCAGTGAGGGGGGGCCGGAGGAAAAACTGTTTTTT	CAISEGGPEEKLFF
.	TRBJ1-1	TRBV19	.	TGTGCCAGTAGTACACAATCAAGGGTCACTGAAGCTTTCTTT	CASSTQSRVTEAFF
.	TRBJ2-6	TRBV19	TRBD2	TGTGCCAGTACCCCACAAACGGGGGGAGGAGCTGGGGCCAACGTCCTGACTTTC	CASTPQTGGGAGANVLTF
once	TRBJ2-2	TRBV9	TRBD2	TGTGCCAGCAGCGCTAGCGGGTCGAACACCGGGGAGCTGTTTTTT	CASSASGSNTGELFF
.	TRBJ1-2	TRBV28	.	TGTGCCAGCAGTTTGGTAGTGGCAGGGTCAACCAACTATGGCTACACCTTC	CASSLVVAGSTNYGYTF
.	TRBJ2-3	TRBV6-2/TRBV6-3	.	TGTGCCAGCAGTTACTCGAGGCTCTCACCTACCACAGATACGCAGTATTTT	CASSYSRLSPTTDTQYF
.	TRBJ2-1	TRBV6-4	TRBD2	TGTGCCAGCAGTGACTCAGCGGGGGGGAATGAGCAGTTCTTC	CASSDSAGGNEQFF
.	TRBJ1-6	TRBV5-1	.	TGCGCCAGCACCCCGACTCCGGGGGCGAATTCACCCCTCCACTTT	CASTPTPGANSPLHF
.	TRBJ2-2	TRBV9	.	TGTGCCAGCAGCGTAAGGGAGGTAGACACCGGGGAGCTGTTTTTT	CASSVREVDTGELFF
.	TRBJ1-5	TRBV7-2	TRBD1	TGTGCCAGCAGCAGACAGGGCGAGCTTAATCAGCCCCAGCATTTT	CASSRQGELNQPQHF
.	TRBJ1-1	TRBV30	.	TGTGCCTGGAGGAGACAGATCATGAACACTGAAGCTTTCTTT	CAWRRQIMNTEAFF
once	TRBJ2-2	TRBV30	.	TGTGCCTGGAGTGGGCAGGCAACCACCGGGGAGCTGTTTTTT	CAWSGQATTGELFF
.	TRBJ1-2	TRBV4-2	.	TGTGCCAGCAGCCAAGATCGCTCGGGATCCGGGGGCTATGGCTACACCTTC	CASSQDRSGSGGYGYTF
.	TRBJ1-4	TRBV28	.	TGTGCCAGCAGTCACTCAGCAACTAATGAAAAACTGTTTTTT	CASSHSATNEKLFF
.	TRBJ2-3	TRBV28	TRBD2	TGTGCCAGCAGTTTGGGGTCTAGCGGGGGCTACACAGATACGCAGTATTTT	CASSLGSSGGYTDTQYF
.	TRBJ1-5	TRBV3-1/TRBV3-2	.	TGTGCCAGCAGCCAAAACACATTAAATCAGCCCCAGCATTTT	CASSQNTLNQPQHF
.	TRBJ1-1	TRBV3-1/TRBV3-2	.	TGTGCCAGCAGCCGGAAGGGGGACACTGAAGCTTTCTTT	CASSRKGDTEAFF
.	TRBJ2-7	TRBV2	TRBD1	TGTGCCAGCAGGTACAGGGGCAGCTCCTACGAGCAGTACTTC	CASRYRGSSYEQYF
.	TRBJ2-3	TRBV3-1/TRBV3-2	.	TGTGCCAGCAGCCAAACTCAGGATACGCAGTATTTT	CASSQTQDTQYF
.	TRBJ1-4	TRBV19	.	TGTGCCAGTAGTAAGAATACTAATGAAAAACTGTTTTTT	CASSKNTNEKLFF
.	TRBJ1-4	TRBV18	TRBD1	TGTGCCAGCTCACGACGTAGCGTACCCGGGACAGGGGGCCTAGCAACTAATGAAAAACTGTTTTTT	CASSRRSVPGTGGLATNEKLFF
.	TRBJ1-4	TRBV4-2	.	TGTGCCAGCAGCCAGGACACAACTAATGAAAAACTGTTTTTT	CASSQDTTNEKLFF
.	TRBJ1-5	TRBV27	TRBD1	TGTGCCAGCAGTTTAGGGCCGGCTGGGACAGGGGGCGAATATCAGCCCCAGCATTTT	CASSLGPAGTGGEYQPQHF
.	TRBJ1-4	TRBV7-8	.	TGTGCCAGCAGCTTAGGGCTGGATGAAAAACTGTTTTTT	CASSLGLDEKLFF
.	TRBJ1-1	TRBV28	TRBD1	TGTGCCAGCAGTTTGCAGGGGGCAAGAACTGAAGCTTTCTTT	CASSLQGARTEAFF
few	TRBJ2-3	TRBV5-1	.	TGCGCCAGCAGCTTTGGAGATGTGAGCACAGATACGCAGTATTTT	CASSFGDVSTDTQYF
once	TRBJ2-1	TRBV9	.	TGTGCCAGCAGCGTAGAGGGGCTCTTGGGCTCCTACAATGAGCAGTTCTTC	CASSVEGLLGSYNEQFF
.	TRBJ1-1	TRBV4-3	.	TGCGCCAGCAGCCCCTCAGAAGGGCCGAACACTGAAGCTTTCTTT	CASSPSEGPNTEAFF
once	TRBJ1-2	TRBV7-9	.	TGTGCCAGCAGCTCTCTAGGGGGGGGCTATGGCTACACCTTC	CASSSLGGGYGYTF
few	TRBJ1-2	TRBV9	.	TGTGCCAGCAGCGTAGGGGCCTTAGCTAACTATGGCTACACCTTC	CASSVGALANYGYTF
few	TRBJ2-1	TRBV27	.	TGTGCCAGCAGTTGGGCGTTCGGGAATGAGCAGTTCTTC	CASSWAFGNEQFF
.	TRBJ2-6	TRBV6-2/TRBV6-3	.	TGTGCCAGCAGTTTGGCCCAGTCTGGGGCCAACGTCCTGACTTTC	CASSLAQSGANVLTF
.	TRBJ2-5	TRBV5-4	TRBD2	TGTGCCAGCAGCTTGGAGCGGGGGGGGCAGACCCAGTACTTC	CASSLERGGQTQYF
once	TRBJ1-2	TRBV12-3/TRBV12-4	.	TGTGCCAGCAGTTTCCGGGGGCTGGGCTACACCTTC	CASSFRGLGYTF